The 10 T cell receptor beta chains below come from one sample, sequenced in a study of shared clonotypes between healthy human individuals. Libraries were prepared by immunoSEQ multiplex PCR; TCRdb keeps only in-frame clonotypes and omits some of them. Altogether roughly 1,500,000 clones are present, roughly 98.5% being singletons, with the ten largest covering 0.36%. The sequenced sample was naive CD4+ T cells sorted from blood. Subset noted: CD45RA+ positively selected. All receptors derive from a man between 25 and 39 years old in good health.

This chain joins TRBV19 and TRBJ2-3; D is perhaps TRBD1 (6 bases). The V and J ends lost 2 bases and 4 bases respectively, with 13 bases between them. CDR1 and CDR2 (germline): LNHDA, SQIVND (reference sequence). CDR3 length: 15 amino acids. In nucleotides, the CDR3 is TGTGCCAGTAGTATATCGACAGGTTTATCAGATACGCAGTATTTT. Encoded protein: CASSISTGLSDTQYF.

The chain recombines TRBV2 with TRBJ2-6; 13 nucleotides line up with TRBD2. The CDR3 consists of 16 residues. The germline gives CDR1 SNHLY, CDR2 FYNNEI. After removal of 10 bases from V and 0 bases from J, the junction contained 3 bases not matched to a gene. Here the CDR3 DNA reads TGTGCCACTGGGACTAGCGGGACCTCTGGGGCCAACGTCCTGACTTTC. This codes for CATGTSGTSGANVLTF.

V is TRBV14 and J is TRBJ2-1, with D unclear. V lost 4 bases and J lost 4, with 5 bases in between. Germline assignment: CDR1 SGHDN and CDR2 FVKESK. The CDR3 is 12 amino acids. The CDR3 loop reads CASSPAYNEQFF. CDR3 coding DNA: TGTGCCAGCAGCCCCGCGTACAATGAGCAGTTCTTC.

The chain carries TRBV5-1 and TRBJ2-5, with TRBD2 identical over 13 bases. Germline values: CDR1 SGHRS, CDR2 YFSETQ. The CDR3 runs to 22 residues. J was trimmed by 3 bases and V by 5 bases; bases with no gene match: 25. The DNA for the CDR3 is TGCGCCAGCAGTTTTTTACCCCCGGGTTCTCATGGGACTAGCGGGATGAAAGAGACCCAGTACTTC. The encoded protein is CASSFLPPGSHGTSGMKETQYF.

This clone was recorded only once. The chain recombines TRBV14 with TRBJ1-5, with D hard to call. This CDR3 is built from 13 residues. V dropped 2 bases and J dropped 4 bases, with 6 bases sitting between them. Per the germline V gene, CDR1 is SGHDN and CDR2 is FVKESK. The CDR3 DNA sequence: TGTGCCAGCAGCCAAAAGCCAAATCAGCCCCAGCATTTT. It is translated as CASSQKPNQPQHF.

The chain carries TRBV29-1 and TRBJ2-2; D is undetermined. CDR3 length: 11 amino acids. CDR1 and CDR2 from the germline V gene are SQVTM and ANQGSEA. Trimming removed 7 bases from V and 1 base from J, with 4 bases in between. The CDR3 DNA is TGCAGCGCCCTGAACACCGGGGAGCTGTTTTTT. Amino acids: CSALNTGELFF.

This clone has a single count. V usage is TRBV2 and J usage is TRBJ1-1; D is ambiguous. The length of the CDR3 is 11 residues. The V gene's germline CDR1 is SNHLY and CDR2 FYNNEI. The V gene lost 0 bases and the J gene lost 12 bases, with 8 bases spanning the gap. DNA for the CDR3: TGTGCCAGCAGTGAAGCGCTTCGGTCTTTCTTT. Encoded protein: CASSEALRSFF.

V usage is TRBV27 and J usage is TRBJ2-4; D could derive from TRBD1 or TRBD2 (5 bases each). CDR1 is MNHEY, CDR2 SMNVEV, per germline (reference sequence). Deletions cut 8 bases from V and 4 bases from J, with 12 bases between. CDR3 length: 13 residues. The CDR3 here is CASGAGIKNIQYF. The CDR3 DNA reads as TGTGCCAGCGGGGCGGGCATAAAAAACATTCAGTACTTC.

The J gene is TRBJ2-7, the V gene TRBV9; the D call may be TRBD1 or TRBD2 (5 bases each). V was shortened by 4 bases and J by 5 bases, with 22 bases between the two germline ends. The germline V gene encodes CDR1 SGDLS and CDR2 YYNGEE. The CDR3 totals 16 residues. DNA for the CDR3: TGTGCCAGCAGCCCCCGGGGCGGGCGGCCCCGGGACGAGCAGTACTTC. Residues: CASSPRGGRPRDEQYF.

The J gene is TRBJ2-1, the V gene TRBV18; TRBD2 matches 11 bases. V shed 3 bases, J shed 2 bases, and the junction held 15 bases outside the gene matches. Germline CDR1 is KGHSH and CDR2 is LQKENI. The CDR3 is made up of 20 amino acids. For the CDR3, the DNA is TGTGCCAGCTCACCCGGGACTAGCGGAGCAGGAAAACACCCCTACAATGAGCAGTTCTTC. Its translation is CASSPGTSGAGKHPYNEQFF.